The sequence of this T cell receptor beta chain was determined in a study of tumor and adjacent non-tumor tissue in lung cancer. On this clonotype itself: The junction shows a germline mismatch at one end, possibly a read error.

TCRbeta libraries were built with three rounds of nested PCR, modified from ARM-PCR. Each CDR3 protein is one row after TCRdb ran MiXCR on the multiplex PCR reads. The sample includes over 80,000 distinct CDR3 sequences, around three quarters seen only once; the top ten take roughly a fifth. RNA was extracted from bulk tissue without any cell sorting. The normal lung tissue was taken more than 3 cm from the tumor edge. Looked up from germline, CDR1 is WNHNN and CDR2 is SYGVQD (reference sequence). The CDR3 length is 14 residues. This sequence was found in a woman between 50 and 59 years old with non-small cell lung cancer. This chain joins TRBV10-1 and TRBJ2-3, with TRBD2 identical over 8 bases. The sequenced sample consisted of distant non-tumor lung tissue. CDR3 sequence: CASSVAGNTDTQYF. The CDR3, as DNA: TGCGCCAGCAGTGTAGCGGGGAACACAGACACGCAGTATTTT.